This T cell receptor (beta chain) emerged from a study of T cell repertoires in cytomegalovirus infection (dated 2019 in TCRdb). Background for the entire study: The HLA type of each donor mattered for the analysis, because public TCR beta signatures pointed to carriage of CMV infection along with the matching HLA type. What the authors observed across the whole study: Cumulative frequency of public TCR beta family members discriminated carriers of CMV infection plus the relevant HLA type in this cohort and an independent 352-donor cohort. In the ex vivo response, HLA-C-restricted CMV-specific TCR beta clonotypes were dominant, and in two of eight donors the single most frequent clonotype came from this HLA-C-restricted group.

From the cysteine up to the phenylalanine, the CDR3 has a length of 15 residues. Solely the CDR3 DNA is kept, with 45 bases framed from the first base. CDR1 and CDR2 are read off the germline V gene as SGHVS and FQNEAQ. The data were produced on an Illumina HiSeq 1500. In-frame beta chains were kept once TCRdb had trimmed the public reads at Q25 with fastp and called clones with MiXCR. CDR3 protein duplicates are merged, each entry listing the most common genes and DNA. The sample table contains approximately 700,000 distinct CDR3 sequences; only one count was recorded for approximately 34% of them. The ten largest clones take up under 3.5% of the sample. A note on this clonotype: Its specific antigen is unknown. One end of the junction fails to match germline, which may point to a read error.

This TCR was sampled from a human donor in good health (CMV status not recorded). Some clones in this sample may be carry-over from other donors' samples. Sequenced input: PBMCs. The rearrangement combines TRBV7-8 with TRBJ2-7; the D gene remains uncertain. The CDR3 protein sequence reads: CASRLEASSAYEQYF. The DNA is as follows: TGTGCCAGCAGATTAGAAGCGAGCTCGGCCTACGAGCAGTACTTC.